These 9 T cell receptor beta chains originate from one sample sequenced in a study of tumor-infiltrating lymphocytes in primary liver carcinoma. Priming with a constant-region primer yielded TCR beta cDNA from roughly 500 ng total RNA. For TCR beta, libraries were produced by three nested multiplex PCR rounds using slightly modified ARM-PCR. The first two PCR rounds, nine to ten cycles each, used TRBV1-TRBV30 forward primers and a C-beta reverse primer. TCRdb passed the multiplex PCR reads through MiXCR, listing each CDR3 protein once. The data show approximately 110,000 distinct CDR3 sequences, around two thirds seen once. Unsorted bulk tissue (roughly 20-34 mg) underwent RNA and DNA co-extraction. Material: liver tumor tissue from sampling region 1. This sample's subset: tumor region T1, superior pole. These receptor sequences come from a woman aged 55-69 years with primary liver carcinoma and hepatitis B virus infection.

About this clonotype: A much larger clone sits a single nucleotide away, making a read error possible. This chain links TRBV30 with TRBJ2-3; D not resolved. This CDR3 is built from 13 residues. V was pared by 4 bases and J by 3 bases, with 11 bases between. Looked up from germline, CDR1 is GTSNPN and CDR2 is SVGIG (reference sequence). As DNA, the CDR3 is TGTGCCTGGAATCGCAACCCAACAGATACGCAGTATTTT. Its translation is CAWNRNPTDTQYF.

In regard to this clonotype: An end of the junction differs from the germline gene, which may be a read error. The rearrangement uses TRBV11-1 and TRBJ2-7; maybe TRBD1 (6 bases). The CDR3 runs 13 residues. In germline, CDR1 is SGHAT, CDR2 FQDESV (reference sequence). The CDR3 reads CAISFNRDHEQYF. CDR3 bases: TGTGCCATCAGCTTCAACAGGGACCACGAGCAGTACTTC.

This clonotype was recorded a few times. The chain employs TRBV7-3 and TRBJ2-6; TRBD1 matches at 9 bases. The CDR3 extends over 18 amino acids. Trimming removed 5 bases from V and 0 bases from J; junction bases left unmatched: 8. Germline V gene sequence: CDR1 SGHTA, CDR2 FQGTGA. This CDR3 is CASSPTGGFLSGANVLTF. CDR3 DNA: TGTGCCAGCAGCCCGACAGGGGGGTTTCTCTCTGGGGCCAACGTCCTGACTTTC.

Notes on this clonotype: The final CDR3 position lacks the conserved phenylalanine or tryptophan, pointing to a likely read error. The genes are TRBV11-2 and TRBJ1-1, with D possibly TRBD1 on 5 matching bases. The CDR3 sequence is 14 residues long. Germline V CDR1 and CDR2: SGHAT, FQNNGV. Between the trimmed V and J ends, which lost 9 bases and 4 bases, there was a span of 18 bases. CDR3 sequence: CASMDWGTGTEAFL. CDR3 nucleotides: TGTGCCAGTATGGACTGGGGCACGGGCACTGAAGCTTTCCTT.

The chain couples TRBV11-3 to TRBJ2-6, with D possibly matching TRBD1 (5 bases). Between the trimmed V and J ends, which lost 8 bases and 2 bases, there was a span of 13 bases. The CDR3 consists of 15 residues. In germline, CDR1 is SGHNT, CDR2 YENEEA. CDR3 residues: CASPRQGTGANVLTF. CDR3 nucleotide sequence: TGTGCCAGCCCGAGGCAGGGAACTGGGGCCAACGTCCTGACTTTC.

In this sample, this clonotype turned up many times. The gene calls are TRBV12-3 or TRBV12-4 and TRBJ1-2, with 8 bases lining up with TRBD1. Germline trimming cut 3 bases from V and 7 bases from J; bases unmatched to any gene: 4. The CDR3 spans 13 residues. Here the CDR3 DNA reads TGTGCCAGCAGTTTCGGGCAGGGGGCTGGCTACACCTTC. As protein: CASSFGQGAGYTF.

Turning to this clonotype: This may arise from a read error, as a much more abundant clone is one base away. The rearrangement uses TRBV6-5 and TRBJ2-5; 11 nucleotides line up with TRBD2. CDR3 length: 16 residues. V shed 6 bases and J 5 bases; nucleotides not matched to a gene: 11. Germline V gene lookup returns CDR1 MNHEY and CDR2 SVGAGI. The CDR3 protein is CASRPLSGRARETQYF. CDR3 sequence (DNA): TGTGCCAGCAGGCCCCTTAGCGGGAGGGCCCGTGAGACCCAGTACTTC.

This clonotype was counted once. An end of the junction does not agree with germline; a read error may underlie this. The chain recombines TRBV12-3 or TRBV12-4 with TRBJ2-2, with TRBD2 as a possible D gene (5 bases). This CDR3 has 14 residues. The CDR3 is CASSGEVGTGELSF. In nucleotides, the CDR3 is TGTGCCAGCAGCGGGGAAGTGGGCACCGGGGAGCTGTCTTTC.

This clonotype came up a few times. The chain couples TRBV10-2 to TRBJ2-2; 11 bases align to TRBD2. CDR1 is WSHSY and CDR2 is SAAADI in the germline V gene. V dropped 8 bases and J dropped 6; count of bases not matched to a gene: 14. The CDR3 runs to 17 residues. CDR3 coding DNA: TGCGCCAGCCAACTAGCGGGAGTTGTTTTTGTACCCGGGGAGCTGTTTTTT. This codes for CASQLAGVVFVPGELFF.